These T cell receptor beta chains were read from a single sample in a study of blood T cell repertoires in COVID-19. Libraries were prepared by immunoSEQ multiplex PCR; TCRdb keeps only in-frame clonotypes and omits some of them. The repertoire consists of about 240,000 clones, with about 88% occurring once and the leading ten covering 0.95% to 1%. Material for sequencing was peripheral blood. These receptors were collected from a middle-aged woman who had recovered from COVID-19. Both conserved end residues are part of each CDR3. The order of the fields is clone size, CDR3 length, J gene, V gene, D gene, CDR3 DNA, CDR3 protein. D genes are given only for firm matches. The size field is filled for only some rows; it gives once, few, many or a size class.

. | 15 | TRBJ2-7 | TRBV7-6 | TRBD2 | TGTGCCAGCAGCACCCGACTAGCGGGACCGGGGGAGCAGTACTTC | CASSTRLAGPGEQYF
. | 12 | TRBJ1-2 | TRBV13 | TRBD1 | TGTGCCAGCAGCTTAGCCGGGACAGCCGCCGCCTTC | CASSLAGTAAAF
. | 14 | TRBJ2-7 | TRBV9 | TRBD2 | TGTGCCAGCAGCCCTTCGGGGGGGTGGGACGAGCAGTACTTC | CASSPSGGWDEQYF
. | 13 | TRBJ1-5 | TRBV7-2 | . | TGTGCCAGCAGCCCCGACAGTCCCCAGCCCCAGCATTTT | CASSPDSPQPQHF
. | 13 | TRBJ1-5 | TRBV7-8 | . | TGTGCCAGCAGAACTGATAGCAATCAGCCCCAGCATTTT | CASRTDSNQPQHF
. | 13 | TRBJ2-1 | TRBV4-3 | TRBD2 | TGCGCCAGCAGCCAAGAGGCGGGAGTTGAGCAGTTCTTC | CASSQEAGVEQFF
. | 13 | TRBJ2-7 | TRBV7-9 | . | TGTGCCACCCATAGGGCGGGGTCCTACGAGCAGTACTTC | CATHRAGSYEQYF
. | 13 | TRBJ1-5 | TRBV4-3 | . | TGCGCCAGCAGCCTCGAACGGGGGGGACCCCAGCATTTT | CASSLERGGPQHF
. | 12 | TRBJ2-1 | TRBV6-5 | TRBD2 | TGTGCCAGCAGTTCTCTGACTAGCGTTGGGTTCTTC | CASSSLTSVGFF
once | 15 | TRBJ2-7 | TRBV6-2/TRBV6-3 | . | TGTGCCAGCAGTTACTCTTACACGGGAGTCTACGAGCAGTACTTC | CASSYSYTGVYEQYF
. | 12 | TRBJ2-7 | TRBV5-4 | . | TGTGCCACCCTCCCCCCCGCAGGCCCTTTGTACTTC | CATLPPAGPLYF
. | 15 | TRBJ1-1 | TRBV6-5 | TRBD1 | TGTGCCAGCAGCCTCCCCTGGACAGGTAGCACTGAAGCTTTCTTT | CASSLPWTGSTEAFF
. | 15 | TRBJ2-7 | TRBV7-3 | . | TGTGCCAGCAGCCCCCCCGGTGGAGGGGCCTACGAGCAGTACTTC | CASSPPGGGAYEQYF
. | 15 | TRBJ2-5 | TRBV11-3 | TRBD1 | TGTGCCAGCAGCTTAAGGGGACAGGGATCAGAGACCCAGTACTTC | CASSLRGQGSETQYF
. | 15 | TRBJ2-1 | TRBV19 | . | TGTGCCAGCCGTCAGCGAGCGGGTTCCTACAATGAGCAGTTCTTC | CASRQRAGSYNEQFF
. | 15 | TRBJ2-2 | TRBV9 | . | TGTGCCAGCAGCGTAGTACAGATGAACACCGGGGAGCTGTTTTTT | CASSVVQMNTGELFF
. | 15 | TRBJ1-2 | TRBV29-1 | . | TGCAGCGCCGGAGGGGCCCGGGGTTCTAACTATGGCTACACCTTC | CSAGGARGSNYGYTF
. | 17 | TRBJ2-3 | TRBV5-1 | TRBD2 | TGCGCCAGCAGCTTGGCCTCTAGCGGGAGGGGAGCAGATACGCAGTATTTT | CASSLASSGRGADTQYF
. | 13 | TRBJ1-1 | TRBV12-3/TRBV12-4 | . | TGTGCCAGCAGTTTGGGGGGGGGCCCTGAAGCTTTCTTT | CASSLGGGPEAFF
. | 17 | TRBJ1-4 | TRBV6-2/TRBV6-3 | . | TGTGCCAGCAGTTTGCGGCGAGGGGGTCGGACTAATGAAAAACTGTTTTTT | CASSLRRGGRTNEKLFF
. | 16 | TRBJ2-1 | TRBV7-2 | TRBD1 | TGTGCCAGCAGCAAGAGCTTAGTGACAGGGATGAATGAGCAGTTCTTC | CASSKSLVTGMNEQFF
. | 11 | TRBJ2-7 | TRBV6-1 | . | TGTGCCTGCCGGGTGATCTACGAGCAGTACTTC | CACRVIYEQYF
few | 13 | TRBJ1-2 | TRBV29-1 | TRBD1 | TGCAGCGTTTTAACCCAGGGGGCGTTCGGCTACACCTTC | CSVLTQGAFGYTF
once | 15 | TRBJ1-1 | TRBV5-6 | TRBD1 | TGTGCCAGCAGCCCGGCGGGCAGGGGGGTCACTGAAGCTTTCTTT | CASSPAGRGVTEAFF
. | 14 | TRBJ2-1 | TRBV14 | . | TGTGCCACCAGCCCGGACTACCCCCCAGGGGAGCAGTTCTTC | CATSPDYPPGEQFF
. | 14 | TRBJ1-1 | TRBV4-1 | . | TGCGCCAGCAGCCACGTACAGCAGAACACTGAAGCTTTCTTT | CASSHVQQNTEAFF
. | 14 | TRBJ2-7 | TRBV7-8 | TRBD2 | TGTGCCAGCAGCTTAGGTAGCGGGGTTTACGAGCAGTACTTC | CASSLGSGVYEQYF
. | 14 | TRBJ1-2 | TRBV6-2/TRBV6-3 | TRBD1 | TGTGCCAGCAGTTACCTGAGGACAGGGGAAAGCTACACCTTC | CASSYLRTGESYTF
. | 17 | TRBJ2-4 | TRBV7-2 | TRBD1 | TGTGCCAGCAGCTTGGGGGGGACAGGGGCCCGGGGGGACATTCAGTACTTC | CASSLGGTGARGDIQYF
. | 15 | TRBJ1-1 | TRBV4-1 | . | TGCGCCAGCAGCCCAACAGGGCCCCAGGGCACTGAAGCTTTCTTT | CASSPTGPQGTEAFF
. | 15 | TRBJ1-1 | TRBV4-3 | TRBD1 | TGCGCCAGCAGCCCCCGGACAGGGGGCATGAATGAAGCTTTCTTT | CASSPRTGGMNEAFF
. | 15 | TRBJ2-3 | TRBV9 | . | TGTGCCAGCAGCGCCAAAATGACAGGCGTGGATACGCAGTATTTT | CASSAKMTGVDTQYF
. | 18 | TRBJ1-4 | TRBV5-6 | . | TGTGCCAGCAGCTTGGGCCAACGCAACTTCCGCCCTAATGAAAAACTGTTTTTT | CASSLGQRNFRPNEKLFF
. | 16 | TRBJ2-3 | TRBV7-3 | TRBD2 | TGTGCCAGCAGCCCCCTAGCGGGCCGGAGCACAGATACGCAGTATTTT | CASSPLAGRSTDTQYF
. | 15 | TRBJ2-5 | TRBV7-2 | . | TGTGCCAGCAGCTTAGGGACTAGGGGGGGAGAGACCCAGTACTTC | CASSLGTRGGETQYF
. | 13 | TRBJ1-4 | TRBV25-1 | TRBD1 | TGTGCCAGCAGTGGAACAGGGGAGGAAAAACTGTTTTTT | CASSGTGEEKLFF
. | 15 | TRBJ2-2 | TRBV27 | . | TGTGCCAGCGGGGCCGGACGAACGAACACCGGGGAGCTGTTTTTT | CASGAGRTNTGELFF
. | 15 | TRBJ2-7 | TRBV6-5 | . | TGTGCCAGCAGTTACGAATCAGGGGTTATCGACGAGCAGTACTTC | CASSYESGVIDEQYF
. | 13 | TRBJ2-1 | TRBV5-6 | TRBD2 | TGTGCCGGGGGACTAGCGGGAGCACATGAGCAGTTCTTC | CAGGLAGAHEQFF
. | 16 | TRBJ2-1 | TRBV5-6 | TRBD1 | TGTGCCAGCAGCAGGGACAACAGGGGTGGGTACAATGAGCAGTTCTTC | CASSRDNRGGYNEQFF
. | 17 | TRBJ1-3 | TRBV19 | . | TGTGCCAGTAGAAACCCCCCGACAGCAGAGGCTGGAAACACCATATATTTT | CASRNPPTAEAGNTIYF
. | 17 | TRBJ1-5 | TRBV9 | TRBD1 | TGTGCCAGCAGCGTAGGCCCGAGGGGGACAGGTAATCAGCCCCAGCATTTT | CASSVGPRGTGNQPQHF
. | 16 | TRBJ1-5 | TRBV24-1 | . | TGTGCCACCAGTGATACAGGGCCCACTAGCAATCAGCCCCAGCATTTT | CATSDTGPTSNQPQHF
once | 15 | TRBJ1-1 | TRBV6-6 | . | TGTGCCAGCACCGCAGGAGGGCAGCCGAACACTGAAGCTTTCTTT | CASTAGGQPNTEAFF
. | 10 | TRBJ1-2 | TRBV6-5 | . | TGTGCCACCCGACAGGCCGGAGACACCTTC | CATRQAGDTF
. | 14 | TRBJ2-2 | TRBV7-9 | . | TGTGCCAGCAGCCTCCGCCAGGGCACCGGGGAGCTGTTTTTT | CASSLRQGTGELFF
. | 17 | TRBJ2-2 | TRBV5-1 | TRBD2 | TGCGCCAGCAGCCTGGGGAGCGGGAGGCGTGTAGGCGGGGAGCTGTTTTTT | CASSLGSGRRVGGELFF
few | 14 | TRBJ2-4 | TRBV18 | . | TGTGCCAGCTCACCCCCCTTAGCCAAAAACATTCAGTACTTC | CASSPPLAKNIQYF
. | 11 | TRBJ2-7 | TRBV5-4 | . | TGTGCCAGCAGCTTGGGGACTAAGCAGTACTTC | CASSLGTKQYF
. | 13 | TRBJ2-3 | TRBV4-1 | . | TGCGCCAGCAGCCAGGAGGACCGGAATACGCAGTATTTT | CASSQEDRNTQYF